Reported below is one T cell receptor (beta chain). The protocol was immunoSEQ multiplex PCR, while the TCRdb copy is restricted to in-frame clones and leaves out a portion. The table has 130,000 or so clones, about nine tenths seen once. This specimen comes from a study of control samples from healthy donors and cancer patients. The sequencing sample was made of blood. The receptor was derived from a middle-aged man in good health.

In DNA, the CDR3 is TGTGCCAGCAGCGTAGGGGGAGCAGATACGCAGTATTTT. Translated: CASSVGGADTQYF. This sequence joins TRBV9 and TRBJ2-3, with D perhaps TRBD2 (5 bases). Trimming took 0 bases from V and 4 from J, leaving 6 bases between them. CDR1 is SGDLS, CDR2 YYNGEE, per germline. The CDR3 has 13 amino acids.